This passage covers 27 T cell receptor beta chains from one sample sequenced in a study of cytomegalovirus exposure and HLA in healthy donors. Sequenced by immunoSEQ multiplex PCR; TCRdb stores in-frame clones only, minus some. The sample lists 130,000 to 150,000 clones, about 86% seen once, with 7.9% in the top ten. The sample consisted of PBMCs. The source of these receptors is a woman aged 18-29 years in good health and CMV-seropositive.

The chain carries TRBV15 and TRBJ2-2; D not resolved. The ends were cut back, 2 bases at V and 8 bases at J, with 9 bases in the middle. Germline-derived CDR1 and CDR2 are LNHNV and YYDKDF (reference sequence). This CDR3 comprises 13 residues. The DNA for the CDR3 is TGTGCCACCAGCAGAATTGGCAGTGGGGAGCTGTTTTTT. It specifies CATSRIGSGELFF.

The rearrangement links TRBV9 to TRBJ1-1; 9 bases agree with TRBD1. J was trimmed by 1 base and V by 5 bases; bases with no gene match: 3. CDR3 length equals 14 residues. Germline V CDR1 and CDR2: SGDLS, YYNGEE. This CDR3 is CASRATGGNTEAFF. The DNA for the CDR3 is TGTGCCAGCAGGGCGACAGGGGGGAACACTGAAGCTTTCTTT. Looking up the rest from reference TRBV9 and TRBJ1-1 gives the full variable domain: DSGVTQTPKHLITATGQRVTLRCSPRSGDLSVYWYQQSLDQGLQFLIQYYNGEERAKGNILERFSAQQFPDLHSELNLSSLELGDSALYFCASRATGGNTEAFFGQGTRLTVV.

J is TRBJ1-2 and V is TRBV7-6; the D is unclear. CDR3 length equals 14 residues. Looked up from germline, CDR1 is SGHVS and CDR2 is FNYEAQ. V was cut by 5 bases and J by 6 bases, with 16 bases left in between. The CDR3 coding sequence is TGTGCCAGCAGCCCGTTCGACACCATCCATGGCTACACCTTC. Its translation is CASSPFDTIHGYTF.

J is TRBJ2-1 and V is TRBV11-2, with 8 bases that match TRBD2. CDR1 and CDR2 (germline): SGHAT, FQNNGV. J gave up 0 bases and V 3 bases, and 10 bases lay outside the gene matches. CDR3 length equals 18 residues. CDR3 in amino acids: CASSLVTSGLSSYNEQFF. The DNA of the CDR3 is TGTGCCAGCAGCTTGGTTACTAGCGGCTTGAGCTCCTACAATGAGCAGTTCTTC.

The rearrangement joins TRBV4-1 to TRBJ1-1; 8 bases line up with TRBD1. Looked up from germline, CDR1 is MGHRA and CDR2 is YSYEKL. J was trimmed by 3 bases and V by 3 bases; bases with no gene match: 3. The CDR3 loop spans 14 amino acids. CDR3 coding DNA: TGCGCCAGCAGCCAGCAGGGGGCCCACACTGAAGCTTTCTTT. This sequence encodes CASSQQGAHTEAFF.

J is TRBJ2-5 and V is TRBV5-4; TRBD2 matches at 8 bases. This CDR3 region has 15 residues. V lost 1 base and J lost 0; bases outside the gene matches: 2. Per the germline V gene, CDR1 is SGHNT and CDR2 is YYREEE (reference sequence). Here the CDR3 reads CASSLTSGYQETQYF. In DNA form, the CDR3 reads TGTGCCAGCAGCTTGACTAGCGGATACCAAGAGACCCAGTACTTC.

This chain links TRBV27 with TRBJ1-1, with D maybe TRBD1 (6 bases). This CDR3 contains 15 residues. Looked up from germline, CDR1 is MNHEY and CDR2 is SMNVEV (reference sequence). V shed 3 bases and J shed 1 base, with 12 bases lying between them. This CDR3 is CASSFLQGRNTEAFF. CDR3 nucleotides: TGTGCCAGCAGTTTCCTCCAGGGGAGGAACACTGAAGCTTTCTTT.

The V gene is TRBV6-5, the J gene TRBJ2-7; TRBD1 aligns across 9 bases. After removal of 4 bases from V and 6 bases from J, the junction contained 13 bases not matched to a gene. Germline-derived CDR1 and CDR2 are MNHEY and SVGAGI. CDR3 length equals 16 residues. The CDR3 sequence: CASSFSFRDRVIEQYF. The CDR3 DNA follows: TGTGCCAGCAGTTTCAGCTTTCGGGACAGGGTAATCGAGCAGTACTTC.

The CDR3 DNA follows: TGTGCCAGCAGTGACAGCGCCGGGACAGGGTACAATGAGCAGTTCTTC. Its protein is CASSDSAGTGYNEQFF. The J gene is TRBJ2-1, the V gene TRBV9; TRBD1 matches 9 bases. This CDR3 is 16 amino acids long. Germline V lookup: CDR1 SGDLS, CDR2 YYNGEE. Trimming took 5 bases from V and 4 from J; bases not matched to a gene: 10.

The V call is TRBV10-3, the J call TRBJ1-1; D possibly corresponds to TRBD1 (6 bases). Germline CDR1 ENHRY, CDR2 SYGVKD. The CDR3 has 14 amino acids. The ends were cut back, 7 bases at V and 6 bases at J, with 18 bases in the middle. CDR3 sequence: CAITSHQGTSEAFF. In DNA form, the CDR3 reads TGTGCCATCACTTCACACCAAGGGACATCTGAAGCTTTCTTT.

The chain is built from TRBV28 and TRBJ1-4; tentatively, D is TRBD1 (6 bases). Germline V gene data show CDR1 as MDHEN and CDR2 as SYDVKM. Trimming left V 3 bases short and J 8 bases short, with 10 bases between. The CDR3 covers 13 residues. CDR3 region: CASSLVQGEKLFF. For the CDR3, the DNA is TGTGCCAGCAGTTTGGTCCAGGGGGAAAAACTGTTTTTT. The whole variable domain, filled in from reference TRBV28 and TRBJ1-4, reads DVKVTQSSRYLVKRTGEKVFLECVQDMDHENMFWYRQDPGLGLRLIYFSYDVKMKEKGDIPEGYSVSREKKERFSLILESASTNQTSMYLCASSLVQGEKLFFGSGTQLSVL.

The V gene is TRBV9, the J gene TRBJ1-6; TRBD1 might be the D (5 bases). With 0 bases removed from V and 10 bases from J, the gap between germline ends came to 17 bases. The CDR3 runs to 16 residues. Germline assignment: CDR1 SGDLS and CDR2 YYNGEE. CDR3 bases: TGTGCCAGCAGCGTAGCGGCAGGGAGGTCAGGATCACCCCTCCACTTT. Amino acids: CASSVAAGRSGSPLHF.

The chain recombines TRBV5-4 with TRBJ2-5, with 9 positions matching TRBD2. The CDR3 totals 15 residues. V gave up 4 bases and J gave up 3 bases; unmatched junction bases: 7. Germline CDR1 reads SGHNT; CDR2 reads YYREEE (reference sequence). CDR3: CASSPGASGEETQYF. The DNA for the CDR3 is TGTGCCAGCAGCCCGGGGGCTAGCGGGGAAGAGACCCAGTACTTC.

The CDR3 sequence is CATRSTGATYEQYF. CDR3 DNA sequence: TGTGCCACCAGATCGACAGGGGCAACCTACGAGCAGTACTTC. The chain links TRBV15 to TRBJ2-7; 8 bases line up with TRBD1. Germline loops: CDR1 LNHNV, CDR2 YYDKDF (reference sequence). With V trimmed by 6 bases and J by 2 bases, 6 bases remained unmatched. The CDR3 sequence is 14 residues long.

This chain joins TRBV5-1 and TRBJ1-1, with D possibly TRBD1 on 5 matching bases. Per the germline V gene, CDR1 is SGHRS and CDR2 is YFSETQ. The length of the CDR3 is 16 residues. The V and J ends lost 0 bases and 2 bases respectively, with 14 bases between them. Written as DNA, the CDR3 is TGCGCCAGCAGCTTGGCAGGGTTCATTGGTAACACTGAAGCTTTCTTT. Translating it yields CASSLAGFIGNTEAFF.

The CDR3: CASSENRVRSGNTIYF. The CDR3 nucleotides read TGTGCCAGCAGTGAAAACCGCGTTCGCTCTGGAAACACCATATATTTT. The rearrangement uses TRBV6-1 and TRBJ1-3; D unresolved. Trimming shortened V by 2 bases and J by 0 bases, and 11 bases separated the two germline ends. Germline CDR1 reads MNHNS; CDR2 reads SASEGT. This CDR3 comprises 16 residues.

In this sample, this clone turned up a few times. The chain links TRBV30 to TRBJ1-3; TRBD1 agrees at 12 bases. The trim removed 0 bases at V and 12 bases at J, leaving 9 bases unmatched. Germline V gene data show CDR1 as GTSNPN and CDR2 as SVGIG (reference sequence). The CDR3 extends over 15 amino acids. The CDR3 region has the DNA TGTGCCTGGAGTGTTCGGGGACAGGGGGCAAGGAGCATATATTTT. Its translation is CAWSVRGQGARSIYF. Together with reference TRBV30 and TRBJ1-3, the CDR3 gives the full variable domain: SQTIHQWPATLVQPVGSPLSLECTVEGTSNPNLYWYRQAAGRGLQLLFYSVGIGQISSEVPQNLSASRPQDRQFILSSKKLLLSDSGFYLCAWSVRGQGARSIYFGEGSWLTVV.

This clone was detected once. The gene calls are TRBV5-1 and TRBJ1-6, with TRBD1 matching over 8 bases. This CDR3 is 16 amino acids long. Trimming at V came to 4 bases and at J to 8 bases, leaving 11 bases not matched to a gene. CDR1 and CDR2 from the germline V gene are SGHRS and YFSETQ. CDR3: CASSLRPGQEDSPLHF. CDR3 coding DNA: TGCGCCAGCAGCCTCCGTCCGGGACAGGAGGATTCACCCCTCCACTTT.

This chain connects TRBV7-3 to TRBJ2-3; D may be TRBD2 (6 bases). V was clipped by 3 bases and J by 0 bases, with 16 bases between them. Per germline, CDR1 SGHTA and CDR2 FQGTGA. This CDR3 contains 17 residues. The chain's CDR3 is CASSFRGVAASTDTQYF. CDR3 sequence (DNA): TGTGCCAGCAGCTTCCGGGGAGTAGCGGCTAGCACAGATACGCAGTATTTT.

V gene TRBV29-1 combines with J gene TRBJ1-3; D uncertain. Trimming stripped 0 bases from V and 4 bases from J, with 10 bases between. The CDR3 extends over 14 amino acids. CDR1 and CDR2 from the germline V gene are SQVTM and ANQGSEA. In nucleotides, the CDR3 is TGCAGCGTTGAAGATCATGGAGGAGGAAACACCATATATTTT. As protein: CSVEDHGGGNTIYF.

The CDR3 spells CASSLAGGPSEQYF. The CDR3 nucleotides read TGTGCCAGCAGCTTGGCGGGGGGCCCTAGCGAGCAGTACTTC. The rearrangement joins TRBV5-5 to TRBJ2-7; D possibly corresponds to TRBD2 (7 bases). In germline, CDR1 is SGHKS, CDR2 YYEKEE (reference sequence). Trimming left V 0 bases short and J 6 bases short, with 13 bases between. CDR3 length equals 14 residues.

The V gene is TRBV7-8, the J gene TRBJ1-1; D gene unclear. This CDR3 has 14 residues. The V and J ends lost 5 bases and 5 bases respectively, with 15 bases between them. From germline, CDR1 is SGHVS and CDR2 FQNEAQ. Here the CDR3 reads CASSPREGGTEAFF. CDR3 nucleotides: TGTGCCAGCAGCCCCCGGGAGGGTGGGACTGAAGCTTTCTTT.

The rearrangement joins TRBV28 to TRBJ1-4; tentatively, D is TRBD1 (5 bases). The germline gives CDR1 MDHEN, CDR2 SYDVKM. The CDR3 loop spans 19 amino acids. Trimming took off 6 bases at V and 8 bases at J, with 31 bases between the two ends. The CDR3 DNA reads as TGTGCCAGCAGAGGTGGCGGCGGCCATTTTGGGGCGACTTCGGAAAAACTGTTTTTT. Encoded protein: CASRGGGGHFGATSEKLFF.

The chain recombines TRBV5-1 with TRBJ1-4; possibly TRBD1 for D (6 bases). Looked up from germline, CDR1 is SGHRS and CDR2 is YFSETQ. V was pared by 4 bases and J by 7 bases, with 17 bases between. The CDR3 has 15 amino acids. CDR3 sequence: CASSPTPDRSEKLFF. CDR3 sequence (DNA): TGCGCCAGCAGCCCCACACCCGACAGGTCTGAAAAACTGTTTTTT. Filled out from reference TRBV5-1 and TRBJ1-4, the complete variable domain reads KAGVTQTPRYLIKTRGQQVTLSCSPISGHRSVSWYQQTPGQGLQFLFEYFSETQRNKGNFPGRFSGRQFSNSRSEMNVSTLELGDSALYLCASSPTPDRSEKLFFGSGTQLSVL.

The V call is TRBV27, the J call TRBJ2-7, with TRBD2 matching 9 bases. The ends lost 6 bases at V and 5 bases at J; junction bases unmatched: 14. The CDR3 is made up of 16 amino acids. Germline V gene sequence: CDR1 MNHEY, CDR2 SMNVEV (reference sequence). CDR3 in amino acids: CASRPRLAGERDEQYF. CDR3 DNA: TGTGCCAGCAGACCGAGGTTAGCGGGAGAACGTGACGAGCAGTACTTC.

In the case of this clone: One end of the junction is discordant with germline, which a read error may explain. The chain couples TRBV13 to TRBJ1-2, with TRBD1 matching 7 bases. The germline CDR1 and CDR2 sequences are PRHDT and FYEKMQ (reference sequence). CDR3 length: 13 amino acids. CDR3 in DNA: TGTGCCAGCAGCCTAGGACAGGTCTATGGCTACACCTTC. The encoded protein is CASSLGQVYGYTF.

This chain connects TRBV7-3 to TRBJ2-1, with TRBD2 matching over 9 bases. The V segment lost 4 bases and the J segment 12 bases; nucleotides outside the gene matches: 13. CDR3 length equals 15 residues. CDR1 is SGHTA and CDR2 is FQGTGA in the germline V gene. In nucleotides, the CDR3 is TGTGCCAGCAGCTCGTCCGGGACTAGCCTGTCTGGGCAGTTCTTC. This sequence encodes CASSSSGTSLSGQFF.